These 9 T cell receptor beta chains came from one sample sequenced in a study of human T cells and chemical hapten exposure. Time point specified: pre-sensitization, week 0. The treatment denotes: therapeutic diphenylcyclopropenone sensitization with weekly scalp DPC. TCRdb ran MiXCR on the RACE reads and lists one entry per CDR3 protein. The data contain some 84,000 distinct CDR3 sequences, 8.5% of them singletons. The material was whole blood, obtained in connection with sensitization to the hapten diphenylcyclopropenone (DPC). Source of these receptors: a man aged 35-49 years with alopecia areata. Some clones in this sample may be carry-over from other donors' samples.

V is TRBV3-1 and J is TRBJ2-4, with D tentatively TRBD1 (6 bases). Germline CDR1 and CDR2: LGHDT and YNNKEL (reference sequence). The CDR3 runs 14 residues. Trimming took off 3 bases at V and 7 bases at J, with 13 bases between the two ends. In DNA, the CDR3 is TGTGCCAGCAGCCAGCCGGCAGGGGATAACATTCAGTACTTC. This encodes CASSQPAGDNIQYF. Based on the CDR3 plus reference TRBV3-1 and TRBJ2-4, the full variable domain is DTAVSQTPKYLVTQMGNDKSIKCEQNLGHDTMYWYKQDSKKFLKIMFSYNNKELIINETVPNRFSPKSPDKAHLNLHINSLELGDSAVYFCASSQPAGDNIQYFGAGTRLSVL.

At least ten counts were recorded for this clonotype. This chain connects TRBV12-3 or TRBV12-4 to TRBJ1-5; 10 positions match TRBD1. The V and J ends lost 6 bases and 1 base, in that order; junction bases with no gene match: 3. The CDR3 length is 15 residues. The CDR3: CASSGQGVSNQPQHF. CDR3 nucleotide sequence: TGTGCCAGCAGCGGACAGGGGGTCAGCAATCAGCCCCAGCATTTT.

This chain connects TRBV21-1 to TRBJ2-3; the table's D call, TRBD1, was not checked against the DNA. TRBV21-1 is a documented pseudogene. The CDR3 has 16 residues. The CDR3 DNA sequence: TGTGCCAGCAGCAAGGCCGGGACAGGGTTTTCTGATACGCAGTATTTT. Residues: CASSKAGTGFSDTQYF.

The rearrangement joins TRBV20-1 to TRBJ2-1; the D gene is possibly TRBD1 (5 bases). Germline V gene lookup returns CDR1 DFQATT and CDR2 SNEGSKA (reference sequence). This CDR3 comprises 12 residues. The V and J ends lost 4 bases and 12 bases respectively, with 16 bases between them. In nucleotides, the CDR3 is TGCAGTGCTAACTCTCCGGCAGGGATGCAGTTCTTC. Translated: CSANSPAGMQFF.

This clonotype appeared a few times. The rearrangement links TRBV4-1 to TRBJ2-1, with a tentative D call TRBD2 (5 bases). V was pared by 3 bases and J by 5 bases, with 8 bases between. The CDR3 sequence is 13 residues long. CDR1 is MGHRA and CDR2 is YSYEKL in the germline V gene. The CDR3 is CASSHGVDNEQFF. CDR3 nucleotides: TGCGCCAGCAGCCACGGGGTAGACAATGAGCAGTTCTTC.

Here the CDR3 DNA reads TGTGCCAGCAGCCCGTCCGGGACAGGGCTCACTGGGGCCAACGTCCTGACTTTC. It codes for CASSPSGTGLTGANVLTF. The rearrangement joins TRBV7-3 to TRBJ2-6, with TRBD1 matching over 9 bases. The V and J ends lost 5 bases and 2 bases, in that order; junction bases with no gene match: 10. CDR1 SGHTA and CDR2 FQGTGA come from the germline V gene. The CDR3 consists of 18 residues. Combining the CDR3 with reference TRBV7-3 and TRBJ2-6 gives the whole variable domain GAGVSQTPSNKVTEKGKYVELRCDPISGHTALYWYRQSLGQGPEFLIYFQGTGAADDSGLPNDRFFAVRPEGSVSTLKIQRTERGDSAVYLCASSPSGTGLTGANVLTFGAGSRLTVL.

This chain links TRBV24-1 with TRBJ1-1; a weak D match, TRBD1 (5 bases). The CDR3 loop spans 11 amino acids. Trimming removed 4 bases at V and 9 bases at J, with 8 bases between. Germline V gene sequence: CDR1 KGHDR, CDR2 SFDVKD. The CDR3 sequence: CATSEGEKAFF. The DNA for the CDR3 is TGTGCCACCAGTGAAGGGGAGAAAGCTTTCTTT.

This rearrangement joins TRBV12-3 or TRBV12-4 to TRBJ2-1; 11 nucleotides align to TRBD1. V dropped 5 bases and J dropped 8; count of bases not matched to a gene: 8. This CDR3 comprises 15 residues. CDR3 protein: CASSRDRGEPYEQFF. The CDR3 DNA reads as TGTGCCAGCAGTCGGGACAGGGGGGAGCCGTATGAGCAGTTCTTC.

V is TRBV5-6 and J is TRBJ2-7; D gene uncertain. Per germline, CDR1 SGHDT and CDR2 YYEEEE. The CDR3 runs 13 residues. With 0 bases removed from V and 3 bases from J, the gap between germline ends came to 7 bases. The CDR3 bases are TGTGCCAGCAGCTTGGAATGTCTCTACGAGCAGTACGTC. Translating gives CASSLECLYEQYV.